Listed here are 4 T cell receptor beta chains from one sample, sequenced in a study of Graves' ophthalmopathy and Graves' hyperthyroidism. RNA transcripts served as template for amplifying TCR beta CDR3 sequences. Following a first-round RT-PCR that used HTBI primers, a second-round multiplex PCR was carried out. Each CDR3 protein gets one entry after TCRdb re-called the multiplex PCR reads with MiXCR. This sample has about 240,000 distinct CDR3 sequences, with about 46% found just once. The sequencing sample was made of peripheral blood. The receptors derive from an adult man with Graves' ophthalmopathy.

The chain is built from TRBV6-1 and TRBJ2-7; no definite D call. Germline V gene lookup returns CDR1 MNHNS and CDR2 SASEGT. The CDR3 consists of 14 residues. V was pared by 1 base and J by 0 bases, with 7 bases between. The CDR3 DNA is TGTGCCAGCAGTGAAGAGTTAAGCTCCTACGAGCAGTACTTC. Its protein is CASSEELSSYEQYF.

The chain couples TRBV27 to TRBJ2-7; D unresolved. Per the germline V gene, CDR1 is MNHEY and CDR2 is SMNVEV (reference sequence). This CDR3 region has 13 residues. V lost 6 bases to trimming and J lost 6 bases, with 15 bases between them. The CDR3 nucleotides are TGTGCCAGCAGCGCCGGGTCCTTGGGCGAGCAGTACTTC. Translated, it gives CASSAGSLGEQYF.

Many counts were recorded for this clonotype. The chain joins TRBV10-3 to TRBJ2-7; D tentatively reads TRBD1 or TRBD2 (5 bases each). Germline V gene sequence: CDR1 ENHRY, CDR2 SYGVKD. The CDR3 covers 14 residues. V was pared by 4 bases and J by 0 bases, with 10 bases between. The CDR3 DNA sequence: TGTGCCATCAGTGCCGGGACGGACTCCTACGAGCAGTACTTC. Translation gives CAISAGTDSYEQYF.

The V and J genes are TRBV6-5 and TRBJ1-2, with D perhaps TRBD1 (5 bases). This CDR3 is 17 amino acids long. V dropped 7 bases and J dropped 3 bases, with 24 bases sitting between them. Germline V CDR1 and CDR2: MNHEY, SVGAGI. The CDR3 DNA follows: TGTGCCAGCATTCCGAAGGGCGGGGGGATAGATGACTATGGCTACACCTTC. It specifies CASIPKGGGIDDYGYTF.